What follows describes a single T cell receptor beta chain. The data stem from a study of early T cells in non-severe SARS-CoV-2 infection. TCRdb passed the 5' RACE reads through MiXCR, listing each CDR3 protein once. This sample has about 55,000 distinct CDR3 sequences; around 14% occur once, and the top ten carry about 9%. The CDR3 spans 18 residues. The germline V gene has CDR1 MNHNY and CDR2 SVGAGI (reference sequence). Trimming removed 2 bases from V and 1 base from J; junction bases left unmatched: 11. The receptor comes from an adult who was a healthcare worker with PCR-confirmed SARS-CoV-2 infection or an uninfected control (not recorded which). The sequences come from whole blood, collected at baseline. V is TRBV6-6 and J is TRBJ2-4, with TRBD1 identical over 7 bases. The CDR3: CASSYLGQFDGAKNIQYF. CDR3 in DNA: TGTGCCAGCAGTTACCTGGGACAGTTCGACGGGGCCAAAAACATTCAGTACTTC.